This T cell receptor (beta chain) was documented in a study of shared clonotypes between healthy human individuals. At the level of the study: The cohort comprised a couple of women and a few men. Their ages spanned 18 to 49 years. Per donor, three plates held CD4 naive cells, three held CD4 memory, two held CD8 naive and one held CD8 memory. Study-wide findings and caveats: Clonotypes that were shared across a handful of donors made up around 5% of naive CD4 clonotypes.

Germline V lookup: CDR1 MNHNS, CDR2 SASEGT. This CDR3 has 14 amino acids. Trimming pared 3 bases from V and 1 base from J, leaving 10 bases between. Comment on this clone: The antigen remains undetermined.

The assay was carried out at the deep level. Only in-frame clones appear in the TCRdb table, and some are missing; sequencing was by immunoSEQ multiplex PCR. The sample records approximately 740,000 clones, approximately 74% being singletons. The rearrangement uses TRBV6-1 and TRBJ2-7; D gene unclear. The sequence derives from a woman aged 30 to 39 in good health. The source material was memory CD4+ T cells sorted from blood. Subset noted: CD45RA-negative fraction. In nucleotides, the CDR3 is TGTGCCAGCAGTGAGGGGAAAGTGTCCTACGAGCAGTACTTC. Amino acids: CASSEGKVSYEQYF.